This T cell receptor beta chain was recorded in a study of blood T cell repertoires in COVID-19. The wider study: PBMCs, B-cell-depleted T cells, or T cells provided the cDNA or gDNA that made up the material.

This CDR3 spans 11 amino acids. Trimming took 3 bases from V and 8 from J, leaving 7 bases between them. The germline CDR1 and CDR2 sequences are SNHLY and FYNNEI. This clone was recorded once. Original processing methods: By means of reference gene primer amplification, nucleated cell counts were estimated. Measured with immunoSEQ multiplex PCR; TCRdb has only the in-frame clones, and not every one. The D gene and trimming were derived from the DNA, and the V and J assignments and clone size from that table. The data hold fewer than 300,000 clones, with roughly 80% observed a single time. V usage is TRBV2 and J usage is TRBJ2-5, with D possibly matching TRBD2 (5 bases). Specimen: peripheral blood. The source of this sequence is a human donor with COVID-19, enrolled during active disease. The donor label of this sample is uncertain. This CDR3 reads CASSEPGTQYF. CDR3 DNA sequence: TGTGCCAGCAGTGAGCCGGGAACCCAGTACTTC.